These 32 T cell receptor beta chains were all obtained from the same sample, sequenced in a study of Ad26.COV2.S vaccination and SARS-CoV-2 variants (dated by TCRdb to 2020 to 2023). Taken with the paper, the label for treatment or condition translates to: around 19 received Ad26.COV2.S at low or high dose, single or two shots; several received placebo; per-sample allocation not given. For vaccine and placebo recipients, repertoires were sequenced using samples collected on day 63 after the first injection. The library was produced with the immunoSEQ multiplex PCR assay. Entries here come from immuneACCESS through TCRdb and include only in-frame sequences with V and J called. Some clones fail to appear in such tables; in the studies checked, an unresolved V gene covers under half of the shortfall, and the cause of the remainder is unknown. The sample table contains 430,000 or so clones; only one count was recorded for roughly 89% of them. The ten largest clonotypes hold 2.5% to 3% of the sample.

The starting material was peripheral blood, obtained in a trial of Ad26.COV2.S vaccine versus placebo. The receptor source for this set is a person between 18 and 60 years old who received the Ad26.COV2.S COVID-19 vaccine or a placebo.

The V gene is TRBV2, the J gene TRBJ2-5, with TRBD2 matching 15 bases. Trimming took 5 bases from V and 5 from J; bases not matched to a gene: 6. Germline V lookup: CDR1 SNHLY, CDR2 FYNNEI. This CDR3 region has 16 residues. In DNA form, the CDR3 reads TGTGCCAGCAGTCCCGGGACTAGCGGGGGGTGGGAGACCCAGTACTTC. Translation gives CASSPGTSGGWETQYF.

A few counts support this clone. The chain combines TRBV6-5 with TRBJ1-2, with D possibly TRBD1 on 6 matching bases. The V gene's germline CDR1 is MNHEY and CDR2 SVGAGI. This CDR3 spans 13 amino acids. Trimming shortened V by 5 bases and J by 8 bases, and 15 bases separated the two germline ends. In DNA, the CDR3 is TGTGCCAGCAGTATAAGCCGGGACACGGGCTACACCTTC. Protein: CASSISRDTGYTF.

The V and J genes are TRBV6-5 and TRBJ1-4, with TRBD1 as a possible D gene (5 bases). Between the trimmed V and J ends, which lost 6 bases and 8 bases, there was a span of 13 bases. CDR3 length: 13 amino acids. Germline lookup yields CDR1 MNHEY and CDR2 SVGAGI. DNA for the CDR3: TGTGCCAGCAGGACCCAGGGTGAAGAAAAACTGTTTTTT. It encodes CASRTQGEEKLFF.

DNA for the CDR3: TGTGCCACCAGTTCGCGGACCGGGGAGCTGTTTTTT. Amino acids: CATSSRTGELFF. This sequence joins TRBV19 and TRBJ2-2; no clear D gene. V lost 10 bases and J 5 bases, leaving 11 bases between the germline ends. CDR3 length: 12 residues. Germline assignment: CDR1 LNHDA and CDR2 SQIVND (reference sequence).

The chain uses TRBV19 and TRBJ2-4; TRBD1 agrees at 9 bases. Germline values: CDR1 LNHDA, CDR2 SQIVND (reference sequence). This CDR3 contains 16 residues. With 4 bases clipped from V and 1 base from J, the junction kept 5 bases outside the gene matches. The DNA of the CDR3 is TGTGCCAGTAGTACCGGGGACAGGGCGGCCAAAAACATTCAGTACTTC. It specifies CASSTGDRAAKNIQYF.

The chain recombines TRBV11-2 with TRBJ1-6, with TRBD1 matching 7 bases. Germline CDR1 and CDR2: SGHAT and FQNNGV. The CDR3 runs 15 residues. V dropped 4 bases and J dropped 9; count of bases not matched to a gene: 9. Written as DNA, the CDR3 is TGTGCCAGCAGCTCGCCAGCGACAGGGTCTTCACCCCTCCACTTT. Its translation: CASSSPATGSSPLHF.

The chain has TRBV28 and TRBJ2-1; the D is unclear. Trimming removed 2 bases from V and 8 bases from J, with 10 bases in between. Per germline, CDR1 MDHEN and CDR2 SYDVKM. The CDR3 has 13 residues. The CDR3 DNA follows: TGTGCCAGCAGTTTAGTAGTTGGTTATGAGCAGTTCTTC. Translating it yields CASSLVVGYEQFF.

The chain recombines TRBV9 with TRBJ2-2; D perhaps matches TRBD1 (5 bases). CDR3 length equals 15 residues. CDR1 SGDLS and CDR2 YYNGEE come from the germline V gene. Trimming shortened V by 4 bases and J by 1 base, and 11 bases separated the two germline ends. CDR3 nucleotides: TGTGCCAGCAGCTTTACTCAGGGGAACACCGGGGAGCTGTTTTTT. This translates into CASSFTQGNTGELFF. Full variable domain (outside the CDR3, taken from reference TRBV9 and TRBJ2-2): DSGVTQTPKHLITATGQRVTLRCSPRSGDLSVYWYQQSLDQGLQFLIQYYNGEERAKGNILERFSAQQFPDLHSELNLSSLELGDSALYFCASSFTQGNTGELFFGEGSRLTVL.

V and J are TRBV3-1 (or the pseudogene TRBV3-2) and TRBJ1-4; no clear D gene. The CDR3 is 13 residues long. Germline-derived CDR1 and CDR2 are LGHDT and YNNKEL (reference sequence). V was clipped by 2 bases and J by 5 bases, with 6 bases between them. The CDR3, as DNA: TGTGCCAGCAGCCAACTTAGCAATGAAAAACTGTTTTTT. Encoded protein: CASSQLSNEKLFF.

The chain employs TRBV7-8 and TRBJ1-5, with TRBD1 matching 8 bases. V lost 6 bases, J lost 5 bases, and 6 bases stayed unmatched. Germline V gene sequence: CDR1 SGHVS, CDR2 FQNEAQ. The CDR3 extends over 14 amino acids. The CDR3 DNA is TGTGCCAGCAGTCCGGGACAGGACTATCAGCCCCAGCATTTT. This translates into CASSPGQDYQPQHF.

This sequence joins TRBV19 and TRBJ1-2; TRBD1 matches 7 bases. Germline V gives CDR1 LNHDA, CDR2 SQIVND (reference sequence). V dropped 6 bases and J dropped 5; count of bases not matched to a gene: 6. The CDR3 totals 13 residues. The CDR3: CASREGTAYGYTF. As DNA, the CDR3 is TGTGCCAGTAGGGAGGGGACAGCATATGGCTACACCTTC.

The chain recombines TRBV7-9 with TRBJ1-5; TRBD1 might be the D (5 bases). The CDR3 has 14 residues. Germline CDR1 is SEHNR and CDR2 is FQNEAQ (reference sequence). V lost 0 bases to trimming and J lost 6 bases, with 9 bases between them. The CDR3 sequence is CASSLAGGAQPQHF. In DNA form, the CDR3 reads TGTGCCAGCAGCTTAGCTGGGGGAGCTCAGCCCCAGCATTTT.

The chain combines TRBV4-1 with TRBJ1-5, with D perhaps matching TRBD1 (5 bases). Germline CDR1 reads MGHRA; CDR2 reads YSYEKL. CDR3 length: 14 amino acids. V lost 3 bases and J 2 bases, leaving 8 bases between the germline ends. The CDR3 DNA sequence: TGCGCCAGCAGCCACCTGACAGGCAATCAGCCCCAGCATTTT. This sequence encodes CASSHLTGNQPQHF.

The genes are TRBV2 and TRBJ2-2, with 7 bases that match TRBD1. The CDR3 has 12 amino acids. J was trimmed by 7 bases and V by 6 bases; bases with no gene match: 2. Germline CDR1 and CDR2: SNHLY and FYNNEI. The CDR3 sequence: CASRGDSGELFF. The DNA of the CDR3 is TGTGCCAGCAGGGGGGACAGCGGGGAGCTGTTTTTT.

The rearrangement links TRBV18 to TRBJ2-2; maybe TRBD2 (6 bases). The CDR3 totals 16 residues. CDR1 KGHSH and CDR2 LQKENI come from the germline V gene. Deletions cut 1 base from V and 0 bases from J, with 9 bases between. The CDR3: CASSPRGDTNTGELFF. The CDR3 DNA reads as TGTGCCAGCTCACCACGCGGGGATACGAACACCGGGGAGCTGTTTTTT.

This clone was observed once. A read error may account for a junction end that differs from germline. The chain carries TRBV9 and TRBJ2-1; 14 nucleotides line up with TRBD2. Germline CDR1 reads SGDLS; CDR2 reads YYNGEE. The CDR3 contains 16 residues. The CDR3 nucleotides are TGTGCCAGCAGCGAGGGACTAGCGGGGGATTTGATGAGCACGATCTTC. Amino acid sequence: CASSEGLAGDLMSTIF.

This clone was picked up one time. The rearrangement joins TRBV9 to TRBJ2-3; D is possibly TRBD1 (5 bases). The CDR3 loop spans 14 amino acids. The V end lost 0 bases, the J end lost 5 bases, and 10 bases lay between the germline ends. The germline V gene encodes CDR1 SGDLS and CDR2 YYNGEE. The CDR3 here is CASSVVAGQDTQYF. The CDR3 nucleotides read TGTGCCAGCAGCGTAGTAGCCGGACAAGATACGCAGTATTTT.

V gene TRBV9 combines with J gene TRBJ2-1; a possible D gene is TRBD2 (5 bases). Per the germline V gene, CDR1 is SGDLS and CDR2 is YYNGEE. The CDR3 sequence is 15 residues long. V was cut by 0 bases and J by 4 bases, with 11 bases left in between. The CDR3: CASSVAGSGYNEQFF. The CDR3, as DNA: TGTGCCAGCAGCGTAGCGGGATCCGGATACAATGAGCAGTTCTTC.

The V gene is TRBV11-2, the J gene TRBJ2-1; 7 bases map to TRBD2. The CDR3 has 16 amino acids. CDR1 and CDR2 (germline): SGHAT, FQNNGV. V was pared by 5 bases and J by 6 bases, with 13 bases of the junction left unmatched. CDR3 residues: CASSRAGVFPTNEQFF. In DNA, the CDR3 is TGTGCCAGCAGCAGGGCGGGAGTCTTCCCTACCAATGAGCAGTTCTTC.

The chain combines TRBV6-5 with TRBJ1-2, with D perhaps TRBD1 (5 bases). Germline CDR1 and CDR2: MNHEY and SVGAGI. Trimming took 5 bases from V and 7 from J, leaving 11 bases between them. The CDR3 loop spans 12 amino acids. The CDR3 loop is CASSTGASGYTF. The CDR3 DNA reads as TGTGCCAGCAGTACAGGTGCATCTGGCTACACCTTC.

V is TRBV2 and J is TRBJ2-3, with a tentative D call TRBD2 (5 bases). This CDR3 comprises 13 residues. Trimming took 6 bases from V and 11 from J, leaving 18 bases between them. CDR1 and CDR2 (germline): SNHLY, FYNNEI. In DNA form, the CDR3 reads TGTGCCAGCAGAACTCCCCGTGCGGGTCTGCAGTATTTT. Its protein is CASRTPRAGLQYF.

The CDR3 spells CATSRDRGRETGELFF. Here the CDR3 DNA reads TGTGCCACCAGCAGAGACAGGGGGCGAGAAACCGGGGAGCTGTTTTTT. The chain employs TRBV15 and TRBJ2-2; 8 nucleotides agree with TRBD1. V was clipped by 0 bases and J by 5 bases; unmatched bases: 5. This CDR3 contains 16 residues. Germline V lookup: CDR1 LNHNV, CDR2 YYDKDF (reference sequence).

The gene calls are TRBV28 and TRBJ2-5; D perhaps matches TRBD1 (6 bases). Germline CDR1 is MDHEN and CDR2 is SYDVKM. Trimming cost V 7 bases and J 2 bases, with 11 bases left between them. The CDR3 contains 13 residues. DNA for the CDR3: TGTGCCAGCACCGGACAGCCACAAGAGACCCAGTACTTC. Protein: CASTGQPQETQYF.

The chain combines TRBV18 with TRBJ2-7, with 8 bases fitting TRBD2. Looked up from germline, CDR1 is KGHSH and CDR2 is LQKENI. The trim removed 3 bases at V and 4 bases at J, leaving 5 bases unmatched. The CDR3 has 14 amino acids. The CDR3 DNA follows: TGTGCCAGCTCACCGCAAACGGGGGGGTACGAGCAGTACGTC. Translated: CASSPQTGGYEQYV.

CDR3: CASSTRPGTPKGDEQFF. The CDR3 coding sequence is TGTGCCAGCAGCACCAGACCCGGGACCCCTAAGGGAGATGAGCAGTTCTTC. This rearrangement joins TRBV9 to TRBJ2-1, with D perhaps being TRBD1 or TRBD2 (5 bases each). Looked up from germline, CDR1 is SGDLS and CDR2 is YYNGEE. Trimming stripped 4 bases from V and 8 bases from J, with 25 bases between. CDR3 size: 17 residues.

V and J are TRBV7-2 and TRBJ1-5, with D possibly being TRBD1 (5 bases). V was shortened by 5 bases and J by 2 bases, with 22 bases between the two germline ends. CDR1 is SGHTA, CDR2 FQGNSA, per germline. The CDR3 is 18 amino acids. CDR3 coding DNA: TGTGCCAGCAGCCCCTACCCAGGTGGCAGGGAAGGCAATCAGCCCCAGCATTTT. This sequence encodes CASSPYPGGREGNQPQHF.

In DNA, the CDR3 is TGTGCCAGCAGACACAGGGAGGGGTACGAGCAGTACTTC. This codes for CASRHREGYEQYF. The V gene is TRBV28, the J gene TRBJ2-7, with D possibly matching TRBD2 (7 bases). The CDR3 runs 13 residues. The V gene's germline CDR1 is MDHEN and CDR2 SYDVKM. V lost 6 bases and J 4 bases, leaving 13 bases between the germline ends.

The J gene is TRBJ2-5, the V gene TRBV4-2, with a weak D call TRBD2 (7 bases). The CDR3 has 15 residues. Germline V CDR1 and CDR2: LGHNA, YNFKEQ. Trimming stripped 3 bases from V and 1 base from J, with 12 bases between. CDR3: CASSQVRGAQETQYF. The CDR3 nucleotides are TGTGCCAGCAGCCAGGTCCGGGGGGCCCAAGAGACCCAGTACTTC.

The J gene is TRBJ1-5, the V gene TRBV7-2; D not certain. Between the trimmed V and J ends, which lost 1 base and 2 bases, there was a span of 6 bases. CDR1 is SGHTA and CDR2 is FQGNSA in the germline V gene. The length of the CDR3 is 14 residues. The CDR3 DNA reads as TGTGCCAGCAGCTTAGAGGCAGGCAATCAGCCCCAGCATTTT. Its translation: CASSLEAGNQPQHF.

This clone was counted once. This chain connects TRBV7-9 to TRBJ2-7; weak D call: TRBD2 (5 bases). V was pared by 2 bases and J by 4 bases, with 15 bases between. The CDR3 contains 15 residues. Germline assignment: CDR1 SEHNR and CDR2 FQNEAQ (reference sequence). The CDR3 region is CASSLPGSAVYEQYF. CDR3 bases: TGTGCCAGCAGCTTACCGGGATCGGCGGTTTACGAGCAGTACTTC.

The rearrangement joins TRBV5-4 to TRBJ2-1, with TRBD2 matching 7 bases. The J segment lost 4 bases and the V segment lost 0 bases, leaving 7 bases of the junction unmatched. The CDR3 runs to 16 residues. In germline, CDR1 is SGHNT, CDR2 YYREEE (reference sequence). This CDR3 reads CASSLAGAGVYNEQFF. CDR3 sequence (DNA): TGTGCCAGCAGCTTGGCCGGGGCGGGGGTGTACAATGAGCAGTTCTTC.

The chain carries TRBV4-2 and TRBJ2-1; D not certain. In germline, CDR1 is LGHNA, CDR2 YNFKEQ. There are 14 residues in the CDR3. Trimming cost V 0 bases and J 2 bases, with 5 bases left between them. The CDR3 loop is CASSQDFPYNEQFF. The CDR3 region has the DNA TGTGCCAGCAGCCAAGATTTTCCCTACAATGAGCAGTTCTTC.